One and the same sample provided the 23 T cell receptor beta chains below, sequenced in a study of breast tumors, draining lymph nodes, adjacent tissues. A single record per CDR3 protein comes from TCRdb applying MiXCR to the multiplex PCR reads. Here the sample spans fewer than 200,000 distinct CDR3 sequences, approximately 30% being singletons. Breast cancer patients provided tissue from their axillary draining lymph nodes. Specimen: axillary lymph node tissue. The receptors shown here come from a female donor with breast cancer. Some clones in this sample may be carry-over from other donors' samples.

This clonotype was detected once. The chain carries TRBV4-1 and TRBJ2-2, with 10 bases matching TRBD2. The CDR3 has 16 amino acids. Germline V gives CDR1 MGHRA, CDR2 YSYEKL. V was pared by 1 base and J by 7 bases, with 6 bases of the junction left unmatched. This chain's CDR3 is CASSQVRTSGYGELFF. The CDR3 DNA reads TGCGCCAGCAGCCAAGTTAGGACTAGCGGATACGGGGAGCTGTTTTTT.

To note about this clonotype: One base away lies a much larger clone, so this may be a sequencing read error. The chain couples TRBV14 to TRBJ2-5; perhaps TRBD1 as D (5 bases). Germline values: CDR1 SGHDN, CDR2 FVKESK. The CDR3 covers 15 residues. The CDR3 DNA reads TGTGCCAGCAGCCAAGGTGACAGAATACAAGAGACCCCGTACTTC. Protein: CASSQGDRIQETPYF. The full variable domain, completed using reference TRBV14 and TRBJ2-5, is EAGVTQFPSHSVIEKGQTVTLRCDPISGHDNLYWYRRVMGKEIKFLLHFVKESKQDESGMPNNRFLAERTGGTYSTLKVQPAELEDSGVYFCASSQGDRIQETPYFGPGTRLLVL.

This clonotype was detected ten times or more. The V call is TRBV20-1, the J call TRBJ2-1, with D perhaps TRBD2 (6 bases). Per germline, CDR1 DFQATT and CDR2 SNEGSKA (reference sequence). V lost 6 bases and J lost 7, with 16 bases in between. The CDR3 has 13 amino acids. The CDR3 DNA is TGCAGTGCCCGGGACTTACGTGGGAATGAGCAGTTCTTC. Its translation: CSARDLRGNEQFF.

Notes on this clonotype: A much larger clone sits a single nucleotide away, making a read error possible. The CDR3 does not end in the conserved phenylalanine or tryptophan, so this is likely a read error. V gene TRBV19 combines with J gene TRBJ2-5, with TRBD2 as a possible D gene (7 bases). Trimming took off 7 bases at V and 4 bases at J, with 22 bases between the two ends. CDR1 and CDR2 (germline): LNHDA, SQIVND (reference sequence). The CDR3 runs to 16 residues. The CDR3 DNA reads TGTGCCAGTACCCCAGGGGCGGGGGCCAGCATAGAGACCCAGTACTCC. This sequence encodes CASTPGAGASIETQYS.

CDR3 coding DNA: TGTGCCAGCAGTTGGACAGGGGGCAAGAGCTCCTACGAGCAGTACTTC. This gives the protein CASSWTGGKSSYEQYF. The chain joins TRBV7-9 to TRBJ2-7; 11 bases line up with TRBD1. Germline assignment: CDR1 SEHNR and CDR2 FQNEAQ (reference sequence). J lost 0 bases, V lost 6 bases, and 7 bases had no gene match. The CDR3 runs 16 residues.

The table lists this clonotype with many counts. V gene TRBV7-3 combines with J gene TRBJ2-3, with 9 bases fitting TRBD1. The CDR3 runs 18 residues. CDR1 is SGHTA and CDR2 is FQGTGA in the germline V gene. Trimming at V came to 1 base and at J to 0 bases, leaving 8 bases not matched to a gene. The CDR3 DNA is TGTGCCAGCAGCTTAAGGACAGGGGCCACTCGTAGCACAGATACGCAGTATTTT. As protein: CASSLRTGATRSTDTQYF.

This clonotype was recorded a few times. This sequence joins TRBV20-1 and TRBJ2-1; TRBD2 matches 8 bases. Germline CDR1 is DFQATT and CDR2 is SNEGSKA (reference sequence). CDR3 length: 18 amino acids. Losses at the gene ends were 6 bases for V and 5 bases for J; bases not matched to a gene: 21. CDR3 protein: CSAPGGLVGGRGHNEQFF. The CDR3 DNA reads TGCAGTGCCCCGGGGGGACTAGTGGGAGGGCGGGGCCACAATGAGCAGTTCTTC.

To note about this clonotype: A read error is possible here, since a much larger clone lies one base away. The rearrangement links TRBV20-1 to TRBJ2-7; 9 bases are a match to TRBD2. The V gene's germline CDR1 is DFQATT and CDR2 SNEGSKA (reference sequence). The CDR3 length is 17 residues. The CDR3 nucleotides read TGCAGTGCTAGAGTCGCGGGGGGGGAGGGCCACCCCTACGACCAGTACTTC. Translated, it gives CSARVAGGEGHPYDQYF.

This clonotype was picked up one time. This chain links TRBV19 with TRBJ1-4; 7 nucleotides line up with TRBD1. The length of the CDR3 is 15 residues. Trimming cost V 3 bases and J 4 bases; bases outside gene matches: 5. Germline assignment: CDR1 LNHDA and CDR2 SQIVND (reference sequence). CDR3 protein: CASSIHGQVNEKLFF. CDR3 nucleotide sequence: TGTGCCAGTAGTATTCACGGACAGGTTAATGAAAAACTGTTTTTT.

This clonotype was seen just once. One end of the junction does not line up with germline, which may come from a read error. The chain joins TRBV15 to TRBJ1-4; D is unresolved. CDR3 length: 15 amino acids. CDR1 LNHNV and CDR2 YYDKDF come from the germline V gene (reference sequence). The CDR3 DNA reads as TGTGCCACCAGCAGAGATCGTCCCGACTTTGAGAAACTGTCTTTT. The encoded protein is CATSRDRPDFEKLSF.

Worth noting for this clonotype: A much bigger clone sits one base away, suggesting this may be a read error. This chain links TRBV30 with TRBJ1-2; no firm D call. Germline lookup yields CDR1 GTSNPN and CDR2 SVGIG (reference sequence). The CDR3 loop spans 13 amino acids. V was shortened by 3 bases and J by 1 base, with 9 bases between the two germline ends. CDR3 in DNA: TGTGCCTGGAGCCACACCTTTAACTATGGCTACACCTTC. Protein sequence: CAWSHTFNYGYTF.

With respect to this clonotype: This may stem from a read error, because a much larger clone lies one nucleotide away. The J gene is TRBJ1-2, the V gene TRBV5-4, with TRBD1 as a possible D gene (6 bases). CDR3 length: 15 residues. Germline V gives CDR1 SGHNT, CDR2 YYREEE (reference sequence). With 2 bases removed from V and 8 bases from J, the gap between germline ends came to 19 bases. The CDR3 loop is CASSFPSAQGEGYTF. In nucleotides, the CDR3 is TGTGCCAGCAGCTTTCCTTCGGCACAGGGAGAAGGCTACACCTTC.

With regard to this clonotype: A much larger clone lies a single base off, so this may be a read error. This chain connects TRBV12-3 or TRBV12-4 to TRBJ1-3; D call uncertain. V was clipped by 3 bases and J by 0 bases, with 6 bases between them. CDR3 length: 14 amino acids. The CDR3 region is CASSFHYSGNTIYF. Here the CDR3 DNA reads TGTGCCAGCAGTTTCCACTACTCTGGAAACACCATATATTTT.

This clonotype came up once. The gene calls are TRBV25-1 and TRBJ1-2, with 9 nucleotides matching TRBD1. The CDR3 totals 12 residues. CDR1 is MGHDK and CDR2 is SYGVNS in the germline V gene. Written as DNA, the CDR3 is TGTGCTTCTACAGGGGGCTTCGATGGCTACACCTTC. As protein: CASTGGFDGYTF.

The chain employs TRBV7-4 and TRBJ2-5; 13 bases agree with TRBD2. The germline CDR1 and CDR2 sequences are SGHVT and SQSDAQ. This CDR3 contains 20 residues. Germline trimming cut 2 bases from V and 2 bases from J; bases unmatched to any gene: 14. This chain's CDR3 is CASSLTPRTSGGAPQETQYF. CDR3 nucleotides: TGTGCCAGCAGCTTAACTCCCCGAACTAGCGGGGGGGCACCTCAAGAGACCCAGTACTTC.

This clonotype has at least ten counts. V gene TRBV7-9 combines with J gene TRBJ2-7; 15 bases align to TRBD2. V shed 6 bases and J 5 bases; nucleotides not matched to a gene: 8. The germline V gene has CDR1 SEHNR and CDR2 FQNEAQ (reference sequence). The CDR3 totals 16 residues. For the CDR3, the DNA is TGTGCCAGCAGTTACGGACTAGCGGGGGGGAGGAACGAGCAGTACTTC. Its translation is CASSYGLAGGRNEQYF.

The CDR3 spells CASGSGVGGNLFF. CDR3 nucleotides: TGCGCCAGCGGCAGCGGAGTAGGTGGAAACCTGTTTTTT. J is TRBJ1-4 and V is TRBV5-1; no firm D call. The germline gives CDR1 SGHRS, CDR2 YFSETQ. The CDR3 runs 13 residues. V was cut by 7 bases and J by 14 bases, with 21 bases left in between. The entire variable domain, with the rest obtained from reference TRBV5-1 and TRBJ1-4, is as follows: KAGVTQTPRYLIKTRGQQVTLSCSPISGHRSVSWYQQTPGQGLQFLFEYFSETQRNKGNFPGRFSGRQFSNSRSEMNVSTLELGDSALYLCASGSGVGGNLFFGSGTQLSVL.

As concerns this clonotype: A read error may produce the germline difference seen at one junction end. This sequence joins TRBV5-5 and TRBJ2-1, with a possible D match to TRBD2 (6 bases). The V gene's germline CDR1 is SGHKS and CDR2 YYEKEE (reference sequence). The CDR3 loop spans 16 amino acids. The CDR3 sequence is CASSLPSAGLYNGQFF. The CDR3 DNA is TGTGCCAGCAGCTTGCCCAGCGCGGGGCTCTACAATGGGCAGTTCTTC.

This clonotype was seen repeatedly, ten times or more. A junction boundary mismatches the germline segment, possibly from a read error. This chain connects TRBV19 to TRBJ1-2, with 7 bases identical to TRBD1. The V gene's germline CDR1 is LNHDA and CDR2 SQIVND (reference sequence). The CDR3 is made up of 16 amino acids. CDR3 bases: TGTGCCAATAGTAGTGCCTCCCGACAGGGTAACTATGGCTACACCTTC. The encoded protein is CANSSASRQGNYGYTF.

Written as DNA, the CDR3 is TGTGCCAGCAAACGGACAGGGGTTACCGAGCAGTACTTC. Translating gives CASKRTGVTEQYF. V is TRBV6-2 or TRBV6-3 and J is TRBJ2-7, with 9 bases lining up with TRBD1. V lost 7 bases, J lost 6 bases, and 7 bases stayed unmatched. Germline lookup yields CDR1 MNHEY and CDR2 SVGEGT. This CDR3 is built from 13 residues.

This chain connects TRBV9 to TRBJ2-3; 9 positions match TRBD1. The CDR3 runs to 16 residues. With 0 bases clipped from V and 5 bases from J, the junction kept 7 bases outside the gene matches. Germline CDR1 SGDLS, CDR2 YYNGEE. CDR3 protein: CASSVGMGQGIDTQYF. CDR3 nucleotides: TGTGCCAGCAGCGTAGGTATGGGACAGGGCATAGATACGCAGTATTTT. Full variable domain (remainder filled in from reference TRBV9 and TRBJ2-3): DSGVTQTPKHLITATGQRVTLRCSPRSGDLSVYWYQQSLDQGLQFLIQYYNGEERAKGNILERFSAQQFPDLHSELNLSSLELGDSALYFCASSVGMGQGIDTQYFGPGTRLTVL.

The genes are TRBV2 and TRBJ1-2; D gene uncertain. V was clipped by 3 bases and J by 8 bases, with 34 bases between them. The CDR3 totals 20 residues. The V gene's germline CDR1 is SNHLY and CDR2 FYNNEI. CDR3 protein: CASSEEEGRRPGGVGFGYTF. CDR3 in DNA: TGTGCCAGCAGTGAGGAGGAGGGTAGGCGACCGGGCGGGGTCGGGTTCGGCTACACCTTC.

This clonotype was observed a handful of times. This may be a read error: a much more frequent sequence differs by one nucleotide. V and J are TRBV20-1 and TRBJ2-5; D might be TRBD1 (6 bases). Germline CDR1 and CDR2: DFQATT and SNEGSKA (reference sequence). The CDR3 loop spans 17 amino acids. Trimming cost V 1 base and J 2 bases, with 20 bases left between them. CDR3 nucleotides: TGCAGTGCTAGAGCGTATGGGCTGGGGGCGAGTCAAGAGACCCAGTACTTC. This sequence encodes CSARAYGLGASQETQYF.